The clone carrying this T cell receptor beta chain occurred many times. Antigen unknown. This entry comes from a study of identical twins. Study-wide results and caveats: Insertions ran lower in abundant cord blood beta clonotypes, though not in memory repertoires.

MiXCR was run by TCRdb on the 5' RACE reads, yielding one entry per CDR3 protein. This table holds roughly 350,000 distinct CDR3 sequences, about 12% found once. V lost 0 bases to trimming and J lost 5 bases, with 14 bases between them. The germline gives CDR1 MDHEN, CDR2 SYDVKM. This CDR3 is built from 16 residues. The sample was also reused in another study, on yellow fever vaccine responses in identical twins.

The source material was CD8+ T cells sorted from blood. The source is a young woman in good health. The gene calls are TRBV28 and TRBJ1-5, with D perhaps TRBD1 (6 bases). CDR3: CASSLWGGRYDQPQHF. The CDR3 DNA is TGTGCCAGCAGTTTATGGGGGGGCCGATACGATCAGCCCCAGCATTTT.